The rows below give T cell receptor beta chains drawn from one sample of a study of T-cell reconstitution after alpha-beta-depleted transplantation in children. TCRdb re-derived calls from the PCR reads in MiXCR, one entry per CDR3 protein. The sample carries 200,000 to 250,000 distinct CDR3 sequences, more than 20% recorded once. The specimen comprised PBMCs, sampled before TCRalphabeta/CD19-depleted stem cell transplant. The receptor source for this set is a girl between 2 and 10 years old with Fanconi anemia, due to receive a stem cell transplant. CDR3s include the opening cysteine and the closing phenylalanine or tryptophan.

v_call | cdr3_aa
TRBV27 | CASRGVRGGEQYF
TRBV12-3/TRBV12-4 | CASSVLAQETQYF
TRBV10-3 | CALGETSGMVNEQFF
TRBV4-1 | CASSRTGFGANVLTF
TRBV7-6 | CASSSVRDRATEQYF
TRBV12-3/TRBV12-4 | CASRHPDKGSYNEQFF
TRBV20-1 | CSARDPWTSGFTDTQYF
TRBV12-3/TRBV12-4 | CASSPRQVANYGYTF
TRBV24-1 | CATSAENTGELFF
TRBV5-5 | CASSLKEGEGTEAFF
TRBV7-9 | CASSLYQGFSYEQYF
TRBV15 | CATSRDPLTGAADNEQFF
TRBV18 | CASSPMDSGNTIYF
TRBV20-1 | CSAYTSGSWSEQYF
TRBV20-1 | CSARDPEQPYSNQPQHF
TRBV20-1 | CSASSPQGVGGYTF
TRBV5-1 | CATSNRQGSGGTGELFF
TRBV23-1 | CASSQPGTRRVTDTQYF
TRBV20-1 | CSARHLAASYNEQFF
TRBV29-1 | CSVALGTKNEKLFF